Listed below are T cell receptor beta chains from one sample, sequenced in a study of a mutant IDH1 vaccine in newly diagnosed glioma. Which antigens these TCRs recognize remains unknown. Repertoires were generated with immunoSEQ multiplex PCR, while TCRdb's copy carries only in-frame clones and drops some. The sample has roughly 26,000 clones, roughly 83% seen once. Sequences were derived from PBMCs, sampled from a glioma patient whose treatment included an IDH1 peptide vaccine. Receptors were obtained from a man aged 25 to 45 with glioma. CDR3s include the opening cysteine and the closing phenylalanine or tryptophan. D genes are given only for firm matches. Clone size, where shown, is once, few, many, or a class for clones that have expanded.

d_call,v_call,cdr3_length,j_call,clone_size,cdr3_nt,cdr3_aa
.,TRBV14,12,TRBJ1-2,.,TGTGCCAGCAGCCTGGACCTCTATGGCTACACCTTC,CASSLDLYGYTF
TRBD1,TRBV6-5,13,TRBJ1-1,.,TGTGCCAGCCTACAGGGGACGGGATATAAAGCTTTCTTT,CASLQGTGYKAFF
TRBD1,TRBV6-1,14,TRBJ1-4,.,TGTGCCAGCAGGGCGGGACAGCGTAATGAAAAACTGTTTTTT,CASRAGQRNEKLFF
.,TRBV9,13,TRBJ2-7,.,TGTGCCAGCAGCGTAGACCTAACCTACGAGCAGTACTTC,CASSVDLTYEQYF
.,TRBV23-1,9,TRBJ1-1,once,TGCGCCAGCATCACTGAAGCTTTCTTT,CASITEAFF
.,TRBV29-1,12,TRBJ2-1,.,TGCAGCGTTGATCAGGGTTACAATGAGCAGTTCTTC,CSVDQGYNEQFF
.,TRBV4-3,13,TRBJ2-1,.,TGCGCCAGCAGCCAGGGGGTGGTGAATGAGCAGTTCTTC,CASSQGVVNEQFF
TRBD1,TRBV4-1,16,TRBJ2-7,.,TGCGCCAGCAGCCAAGACCCGGGACAGGGGGCGGGCGAGCAGTACTTC,CASSQDPGQGAGEQYF
TRBD1,TRBV19,15,TRBJ1-6,few,TGTGCCAGTAGTGACCGGACAGGGCGAGATTCACCCCTCCACTTT,CASSDRTGRDSPLHF
TRBD1,TRBV19,16,TRBJ1-5,.,TGTGCCAGTAGTTTTGGACAGGTAGGGAGCAATCAGCCCCAGCATTTT,CASSFGQVGSNQPQHF
TRBD1,TRBV15,15,TRBJ1-2,.,TGTGCCACCAGCAGAGATCGAGGACAGGCGTTAGGCTACACCTTC,CATSRDRGQALGYTF
TRBD1,TRBV2,15,TRBJ1-4,once,TGTGCCAGCAGTCAGGGGGGGGCAACTAATGAAAAACTGTTTTTT,CASSQGGATNEKLFF
TRBD1,TRBV5-1,15,TRBJ2-1,.,TGCGCCAGCAGCTCCGGGACAGAATCCTACAATGAGCAGTTCTTC,CASSSGTESYNEQFF
TRBD2,TRBV30,14,TRBJ2-5,.,TGTGCCTGGAGTGTACGGGGGGGCTCAGAGACCCAGTACTTC,CAWSVRGGSETQYF
TRBD1,TRBV30,15,TRBJ1-1,few,TGTGCTTGGGGGAGGCGGGACAGCTTGAACACTGAAGCTTTCTTT,CAWGRRDSLNTEAFF
.,TRBV11-2,14,TRBJ1-1,few,TGTGCCAGCAGCTTAGAAGTACTGAACACTGAAGCTTTCTTT,CASSLEVLNTEAFF
.,TRBV27,14,TRBJ1-1,.,TGTGCCAGCAGTTTAGGAGCAGGACTCACTGAAGCTTTCTTT,CASSLGAGLTEAFF
.,TRBV5-4,14,TRBJ2-5,.,TGTGCCAGCAGCGCGGGAACAGGGCGGGAGACCCAGTACTTC,CASSAGTGRETQYF
.,TRBV19,16,TRBJ2-3,once,TGTGCCAGTAGTATACTGACAGCTCTAGGCACAGATACGCAGTATTTT,CASSILTALGTDTQYF
.,TRBV27,15,TRBJ1-1,.,TGTGCCACCTCTCCAGGGGCAGCGATAAACACTGAAGCTTTCTTT,CATSPGAAINTEAFF
.,TRBV5-5,14,TRBJ2-7,.,TGTGCCAGCAGCATTTACGACAGGTCCTACGAGCAGTACTTC,CASSIYDRSYEQYF
.,TRBV29-1,11,TRBJ1-1,.,TGCAGCGTGACGGTGAACACTGAAGCTTTCTTT,CSVTVNTEAFF
TRBD2,TRBV11-2,15,TRBJ2-7,.,TGTGCCAGCAGCATTACTAGCGGGAGCTCCTACGAGCAGTACTTC,CASSITSGSSYEQYF
.,TRBV5-1,14,TRBJ2-5,once,TGCGCCAGCAGCCCTGGGGCGTTCCAAGAGACCCAGTACTTC,CASSPGAFQETQYF
.,TRBV30,15,TRBJ2-5,.,TGTGCCTGGAGTTCGGGGTTAGGGGACCAAGAGACCCAGTACTTC,CAWSSGLGDQETQYF
.,TRBV11-3,15,TRBJ1-5,.,TGTGCCAGCAGCTTGGAGCCTGGGAACAATCAGCCCCAGCATTTT,CASSLEPGNNQPQHF
.,TRBV18,15,TRBJ2-2,.,TGTGCCAGCTCACCGTCCCAGGGGATCACCGGGGAGCTGTTTTTT,CASSPSQGITGELFF
.,TRBV30,16,TRBJ1-2,.,TGTGCCTGGAGCACCGAGCTCGCCACTACTAACTATGGCTACACCTTC,CAWSTELATTNYGYTF
.,TRBV27,13,TRBJ1-1,.,TGTGCCAGCAGTTTACAAACGAACACTGAAGCTTTCTTT,CASSLQTNTEAFF
TRBD1,TRBV4-1,17,TRBJ1-1,.,TGCGCCAGCAGCCAACCTCCCTGGACAGGGACGAACACTGAAGCTTTCTTT,CASSQPPWTGTNTEAFF
TRBD2,TRBV4-1,16,TRBJ2-5,.,TGCGCCAGCAGCCAACCTACTAGCGACCCCGGGGGGACCCAGTACTTC,CASSQPTSDPGGTQYF
TRBD2,TRBV30,15,TRBJ2-5,.,TGTGCCTGGAGTCTGGGACTAGCGGGAGAAGAGACCCAGTACTTC,CAWSLGLAGEETQYF
TRBD1,TRBV5-4,15,TRBJ2-7,.,TGTGCCAGCAGGGACCGGGACAGGGGTTTTTACGAGCAGTACTTC,CASRDRDRGFYEQYF
.,TRBV5-6,14,TRBJ2-7,.,TGTGCCAGCAGCTTACGGGACAAAACCTACGAGCAGTACTTC,CASSLRDKTYEQYF
.,TRBV7-3,10,TRBJ2-5,.,TGTGCCAGCAGCTTGGAGACCCAGTACTTC,CASSLETQYF
.,TRBV7-2,14,TRBJ1-1,.,TGTGCCAGCAGCCCGAACAGGGTTGACACTGAAGCTTTCTTT,CASSPNRVDTEAFF
.,TRBV5-4,13,TRBJ1-2,.,TGTGCCAGCAGCTTGGATAGAGGGGGTGGCTACACCTTC,CASSLDRGGGYTF
.,TRBV29-1,12,TRBJ2-7,.,TGCAGCGTTTTCGGCCCGGCGGGGGAGCAGTACTTC,CSVFGPAGEQYF
.,TRBV13,13,TRBJ2-7,.,TGTGCCAGCAGCCCCAGTCCCGCCTACGAGCAGTACTTC,CASSPSPAYEQYF
.,TRBV7-3,13,TRBJ2-7,.,TGTGCCAGCAGCTTAGGGGTGGGCTACGAGCAGTACTTC,CASSLGVGYEQYF
.,TRBV4-1,13,TRBJ1-1,.,TGCGCCAGCGGAACAGGGATTAGCACTGAAGCTTTCTTT,CASGTGISTEAFF